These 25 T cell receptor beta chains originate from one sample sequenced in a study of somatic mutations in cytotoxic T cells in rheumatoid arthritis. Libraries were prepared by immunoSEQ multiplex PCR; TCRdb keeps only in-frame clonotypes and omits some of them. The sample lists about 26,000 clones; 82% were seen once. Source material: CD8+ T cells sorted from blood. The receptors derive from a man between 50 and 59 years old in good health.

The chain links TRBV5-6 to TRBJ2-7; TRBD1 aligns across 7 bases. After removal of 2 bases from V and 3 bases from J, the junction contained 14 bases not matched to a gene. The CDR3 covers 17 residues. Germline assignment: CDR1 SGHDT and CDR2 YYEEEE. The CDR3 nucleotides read TGTGCCAGCAGCTTATTGTATTCCGGGACAGTAATCTACGAGCAGTACTTC. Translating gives CASSLLYSGTVIYEQYF.

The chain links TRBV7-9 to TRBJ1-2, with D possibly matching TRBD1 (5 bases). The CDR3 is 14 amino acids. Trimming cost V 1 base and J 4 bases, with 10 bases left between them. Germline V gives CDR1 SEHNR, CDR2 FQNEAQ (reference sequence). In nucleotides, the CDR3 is TGTGCCAGCAGCTTAGGGGGCAGGCTCTATGGCTACACCTTC. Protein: CASSLGGRLYGYTF.

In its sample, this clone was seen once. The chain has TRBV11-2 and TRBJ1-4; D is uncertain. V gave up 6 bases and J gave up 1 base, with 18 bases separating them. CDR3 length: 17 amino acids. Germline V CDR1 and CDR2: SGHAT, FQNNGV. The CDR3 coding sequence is TGTGCCAGCAGTTTCACGATAGGACGCATAACTAATGAAAAACTGTTTTTT. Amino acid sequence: CASSFTIGRITNEKLFF.

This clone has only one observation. The CDR3: CASSSPRGRAALSPYNEQFF. The CDR3 nucleotides read TGTGCCAGCAGCTCCCCGCGCGGGAGGGCGGCATTGAGCCCCTACAATGAGCAGTTCTTC. V and J are TRBV9 and TRBJ2-1, with 9 bases identical to TRBD2. The J segment lost 2 bases and the V segment lost 4 bases, leaving 19 bases of the junction unmatched. The CDR3 totals 20 residues. CDR1 and CDR2 (germline): SGDLS, YYNGEE.

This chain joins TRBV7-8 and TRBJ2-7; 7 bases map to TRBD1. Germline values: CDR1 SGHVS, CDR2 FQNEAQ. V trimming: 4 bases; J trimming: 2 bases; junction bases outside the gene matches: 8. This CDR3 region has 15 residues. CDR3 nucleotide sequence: TGTGCCAGCAGCTCAGACAGGGACCCCACCTACGAGCAGTACTTC. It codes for CASSSDRDPTYEQYF.

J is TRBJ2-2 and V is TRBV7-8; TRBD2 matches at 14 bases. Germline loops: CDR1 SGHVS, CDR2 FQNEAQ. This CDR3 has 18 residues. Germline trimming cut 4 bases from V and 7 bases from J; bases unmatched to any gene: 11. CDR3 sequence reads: CASSSRTSGRSPHGELFF. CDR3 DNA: TGTGCCAGCAGCTCCCGGACTAGCGGGAGGTCACCACACGGGGAGCTGTTTTTT.

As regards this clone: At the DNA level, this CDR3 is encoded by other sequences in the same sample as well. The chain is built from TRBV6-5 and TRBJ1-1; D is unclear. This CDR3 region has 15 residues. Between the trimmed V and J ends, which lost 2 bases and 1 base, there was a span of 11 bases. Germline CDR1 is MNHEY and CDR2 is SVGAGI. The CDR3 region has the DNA TGTGCCAGCAGTTACCGAGAGGGAACGAACACTGAAGCTTTCTTT. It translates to CASSYREGTNTEAFF.

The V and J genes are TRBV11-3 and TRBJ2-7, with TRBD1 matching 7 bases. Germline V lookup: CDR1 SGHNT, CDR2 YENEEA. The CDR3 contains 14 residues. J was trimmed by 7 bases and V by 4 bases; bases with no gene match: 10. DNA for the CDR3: TGTGCCAGCAGCTCACCCACAGGGGCTGGGGAGCAGTACTTC. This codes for CASSSPTGAGEQYF.

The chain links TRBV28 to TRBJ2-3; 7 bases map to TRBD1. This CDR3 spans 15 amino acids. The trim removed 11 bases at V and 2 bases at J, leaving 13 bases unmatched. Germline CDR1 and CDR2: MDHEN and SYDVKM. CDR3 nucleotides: TGTGCCGTCTCCGGGACAGAGGATAACACAGATACGCAGTATTTT. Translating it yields CAVSGTEDNTDTQYF.

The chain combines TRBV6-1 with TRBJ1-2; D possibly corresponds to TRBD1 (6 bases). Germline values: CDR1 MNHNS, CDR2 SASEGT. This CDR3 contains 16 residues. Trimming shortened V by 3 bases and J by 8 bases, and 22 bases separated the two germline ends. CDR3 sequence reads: CASSDRFPDRGEGYTF. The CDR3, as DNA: TGTGCCAGCAGTGACCGATTTCCGGACAGAGGTGAAGGCTACACCTTC.

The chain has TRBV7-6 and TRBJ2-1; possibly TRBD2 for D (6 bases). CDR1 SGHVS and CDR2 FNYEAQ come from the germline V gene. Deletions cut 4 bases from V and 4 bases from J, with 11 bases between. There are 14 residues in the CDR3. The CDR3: CASSSSSGYNEQFF. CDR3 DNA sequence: TGTGCCAGCAGCTCGAGTAGCGGATACAATGAGCAGTTCTTC.

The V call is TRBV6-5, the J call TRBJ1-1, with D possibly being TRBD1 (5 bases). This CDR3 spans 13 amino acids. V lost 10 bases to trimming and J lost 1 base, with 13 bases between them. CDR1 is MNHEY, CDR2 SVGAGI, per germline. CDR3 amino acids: CATTLGANTEAFF. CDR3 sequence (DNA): TGTGCCACTACCTTAGGGGCGAACACTGAAGCTTTCTTT.

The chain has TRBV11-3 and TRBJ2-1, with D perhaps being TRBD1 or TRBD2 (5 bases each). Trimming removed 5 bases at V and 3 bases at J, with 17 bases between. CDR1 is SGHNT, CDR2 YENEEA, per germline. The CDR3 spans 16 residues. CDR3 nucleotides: TGTGCCAGCAGCCCCTTCCGGGACCCATTCTACAATGAGCAGTTCTTC. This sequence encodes CASSPFRDPFYNEQFF.

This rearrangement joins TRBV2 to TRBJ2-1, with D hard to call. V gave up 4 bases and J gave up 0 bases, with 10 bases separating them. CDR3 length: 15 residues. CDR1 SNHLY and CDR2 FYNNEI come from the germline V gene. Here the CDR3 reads CASSVDLLSYNEQFF. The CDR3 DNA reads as TGTGCCAGCAGTGTTGACCTTCTCTCCTACAATGAGCAGTTCTTC.

The CDR3 nucleotides read TGCGCCAGCAGCCTCCGGGAAGCCCTGGGTCATGAAAAACTGTTTTTT. This translates into CASSLREALGHEKLFF. The chain recombines TRBV4-1 with TRBJ1-4; D unclear. Germline V gene data show CDR1 as MGHRA and CDR2 as YSYEKL. This CDR3 is 16 amino acids long. Trimming removed 4 bases from V and 6 bases from J, with 18 bases in between.

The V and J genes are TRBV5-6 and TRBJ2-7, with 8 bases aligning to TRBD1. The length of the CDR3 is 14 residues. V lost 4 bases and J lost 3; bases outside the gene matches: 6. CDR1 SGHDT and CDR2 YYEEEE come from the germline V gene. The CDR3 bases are TGTGCCAGCAGCCGGGGAGACAGGGGCTACGAGCAGTACTTC. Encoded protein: CASSRGDRGYEQYF.

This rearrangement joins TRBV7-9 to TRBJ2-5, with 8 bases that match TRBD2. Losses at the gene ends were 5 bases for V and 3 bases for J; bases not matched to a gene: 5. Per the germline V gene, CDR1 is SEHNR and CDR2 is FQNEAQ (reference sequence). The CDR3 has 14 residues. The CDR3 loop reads CASSGGTRKETQYF. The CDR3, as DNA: TGTGCCAGCAGCGGAGGGACTAGAAAAGAGACCCAGTACTTC.

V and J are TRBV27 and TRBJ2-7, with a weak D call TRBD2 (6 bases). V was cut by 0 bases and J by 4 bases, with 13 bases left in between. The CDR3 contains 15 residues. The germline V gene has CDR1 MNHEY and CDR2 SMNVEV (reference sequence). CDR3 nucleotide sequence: TGTGCCAGCAGTTTATCGATCGAGGGGACTTACGAGCAGTACTTC. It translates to CASSLSIEGTYEQYF.

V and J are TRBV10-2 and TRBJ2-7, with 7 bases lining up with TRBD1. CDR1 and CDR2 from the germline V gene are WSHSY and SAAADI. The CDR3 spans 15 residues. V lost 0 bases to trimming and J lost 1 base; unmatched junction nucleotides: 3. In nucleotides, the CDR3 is TGCGCCAGCAGTGAGTCGCAGGGGGTGTCCTACGAGCAGTACTTC. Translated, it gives CASSESQGVSYEQYF.

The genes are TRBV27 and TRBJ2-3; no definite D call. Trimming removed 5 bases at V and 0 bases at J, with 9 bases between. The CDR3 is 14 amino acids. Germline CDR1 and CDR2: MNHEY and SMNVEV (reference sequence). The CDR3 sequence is CASSPDTSTDTQYF. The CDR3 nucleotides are TGTGCCAGCAGTCCCGATACTAGCACAGATACGCAGTATTTT.

CDR3 amino acids: CASRGTEAFF. The CDR3 DNA sequence: TGTGCCAGTAGGGGAACTGAAGCTTTCTTT. The V call is TRBV2, the J call TRBJ1-1, with a weak D call TRBD1 (5 bases). V dropped 9 bases and J dropped 5 bases, with 7 bases sitting between them. Germline V gene data show CDR1 as SNHLY and CDR2 as FYNNEI. The CDR3 covers 10 residues.

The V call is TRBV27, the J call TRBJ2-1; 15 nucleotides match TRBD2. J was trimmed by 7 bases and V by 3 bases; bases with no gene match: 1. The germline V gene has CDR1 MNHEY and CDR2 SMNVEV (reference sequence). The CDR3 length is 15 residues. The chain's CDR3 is CASSLGTSGRNEQFF. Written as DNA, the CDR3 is TGTGCCAGCAGTTTGGGGACTAGCGGGAGGAATGAGCAGTTCTTC.

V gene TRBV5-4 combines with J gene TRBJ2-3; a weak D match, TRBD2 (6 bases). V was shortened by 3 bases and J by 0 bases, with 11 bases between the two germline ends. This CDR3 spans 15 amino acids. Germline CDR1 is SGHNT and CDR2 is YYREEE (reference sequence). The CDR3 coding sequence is TGTGCCAGCAGCTCAGGCGGGGCTAGCACAGATACGCAGTATTTT. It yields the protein CASSSGGASTDTQYF.

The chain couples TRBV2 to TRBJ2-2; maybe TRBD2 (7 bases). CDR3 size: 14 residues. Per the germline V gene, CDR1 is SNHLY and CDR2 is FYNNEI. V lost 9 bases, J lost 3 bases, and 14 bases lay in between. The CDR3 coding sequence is TGTGCCAGAGGGGGGGGAAAGGACACCGGGGAGCTGTTTTTT. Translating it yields CARGGGKDTGELFF.

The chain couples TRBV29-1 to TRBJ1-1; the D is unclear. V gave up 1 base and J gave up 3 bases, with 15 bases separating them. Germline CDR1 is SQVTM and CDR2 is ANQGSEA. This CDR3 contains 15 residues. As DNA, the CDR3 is TGCAGCGTTGAAGGTCGGAGAGTCGGGGACACTGAAGCTTTCTTT. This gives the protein CSVEGRRVGDTEAFF.